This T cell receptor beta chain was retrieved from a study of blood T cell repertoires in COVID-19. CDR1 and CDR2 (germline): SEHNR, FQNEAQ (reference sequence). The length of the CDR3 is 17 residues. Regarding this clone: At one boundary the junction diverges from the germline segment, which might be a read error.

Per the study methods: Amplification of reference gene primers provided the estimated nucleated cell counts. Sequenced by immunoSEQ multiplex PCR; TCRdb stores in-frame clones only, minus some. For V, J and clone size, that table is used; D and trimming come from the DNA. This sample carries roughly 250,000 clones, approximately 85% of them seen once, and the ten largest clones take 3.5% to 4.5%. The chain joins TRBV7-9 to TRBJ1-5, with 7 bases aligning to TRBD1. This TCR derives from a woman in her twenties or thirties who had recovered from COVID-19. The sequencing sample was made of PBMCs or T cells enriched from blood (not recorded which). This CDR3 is CAGSRTGGRDSNQPQHF. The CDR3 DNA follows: TGTGCCGGCAGCCGGACAGGCGGCCGGGATAGCAATCAGCCCCAGCATTTT. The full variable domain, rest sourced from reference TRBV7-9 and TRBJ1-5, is DTGVSQNPRHKITKRGQNVTFRCDPISEHNRLYWYRQTLGQGPEFLTYFQNEAQLEKSRLLSDRFSAERPKGSFSTLEIQRTEQGDSAMYLCAGSRTGGRDSNQPQHFGDGTRLSIL.